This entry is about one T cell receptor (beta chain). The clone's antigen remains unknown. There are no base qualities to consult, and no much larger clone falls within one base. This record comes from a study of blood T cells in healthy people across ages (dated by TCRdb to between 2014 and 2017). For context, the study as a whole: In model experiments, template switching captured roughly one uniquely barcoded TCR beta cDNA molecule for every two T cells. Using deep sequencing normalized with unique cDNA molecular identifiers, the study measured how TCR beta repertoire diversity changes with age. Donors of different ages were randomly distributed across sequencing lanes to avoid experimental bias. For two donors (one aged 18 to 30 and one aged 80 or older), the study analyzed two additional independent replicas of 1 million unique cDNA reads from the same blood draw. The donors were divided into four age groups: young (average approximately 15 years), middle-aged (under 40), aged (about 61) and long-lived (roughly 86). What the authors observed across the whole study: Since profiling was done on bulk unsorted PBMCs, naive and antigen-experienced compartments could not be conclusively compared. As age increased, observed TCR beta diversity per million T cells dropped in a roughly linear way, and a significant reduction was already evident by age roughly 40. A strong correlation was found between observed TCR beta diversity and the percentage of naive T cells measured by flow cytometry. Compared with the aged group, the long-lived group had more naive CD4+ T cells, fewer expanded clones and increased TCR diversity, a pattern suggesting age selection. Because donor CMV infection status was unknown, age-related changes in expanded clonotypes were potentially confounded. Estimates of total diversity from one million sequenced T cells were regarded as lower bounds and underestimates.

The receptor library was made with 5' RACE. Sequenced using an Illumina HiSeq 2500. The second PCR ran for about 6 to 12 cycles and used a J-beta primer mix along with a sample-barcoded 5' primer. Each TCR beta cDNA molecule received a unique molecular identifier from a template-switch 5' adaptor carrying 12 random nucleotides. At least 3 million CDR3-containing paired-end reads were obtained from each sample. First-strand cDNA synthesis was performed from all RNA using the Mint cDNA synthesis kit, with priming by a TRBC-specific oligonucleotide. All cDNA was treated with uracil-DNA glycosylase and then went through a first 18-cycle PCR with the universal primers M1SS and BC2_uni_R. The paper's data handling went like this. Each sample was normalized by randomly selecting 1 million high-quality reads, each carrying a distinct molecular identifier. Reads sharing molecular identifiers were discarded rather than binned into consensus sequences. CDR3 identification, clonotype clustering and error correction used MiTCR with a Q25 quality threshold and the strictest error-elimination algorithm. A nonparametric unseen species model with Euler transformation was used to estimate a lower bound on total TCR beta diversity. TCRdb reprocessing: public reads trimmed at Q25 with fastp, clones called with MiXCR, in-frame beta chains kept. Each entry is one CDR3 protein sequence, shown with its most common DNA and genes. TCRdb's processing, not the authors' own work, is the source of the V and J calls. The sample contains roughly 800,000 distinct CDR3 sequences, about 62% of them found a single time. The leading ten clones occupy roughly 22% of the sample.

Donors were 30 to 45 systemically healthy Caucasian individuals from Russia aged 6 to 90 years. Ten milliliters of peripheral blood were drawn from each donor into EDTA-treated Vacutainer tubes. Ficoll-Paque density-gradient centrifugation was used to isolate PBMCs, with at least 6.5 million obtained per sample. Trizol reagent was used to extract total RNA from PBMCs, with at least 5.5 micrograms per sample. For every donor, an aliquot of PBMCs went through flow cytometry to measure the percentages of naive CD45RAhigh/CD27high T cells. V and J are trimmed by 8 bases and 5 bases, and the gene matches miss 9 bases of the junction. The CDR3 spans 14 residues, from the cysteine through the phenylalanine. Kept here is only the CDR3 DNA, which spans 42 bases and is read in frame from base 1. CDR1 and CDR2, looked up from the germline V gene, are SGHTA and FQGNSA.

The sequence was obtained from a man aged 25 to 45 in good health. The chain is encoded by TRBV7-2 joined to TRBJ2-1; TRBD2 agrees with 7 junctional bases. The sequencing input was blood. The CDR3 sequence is CASRWGGGDNEQFF. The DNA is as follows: TGTGCCAGCCGCTGGGGGGGTGGGGACAATGAGCAGTTCTTC.